This passage covers 5 T cell receptor beta chains from one sample sequenced in a study of human T cells and chemical hapten exposure. Time point defined: patch test 1, 2 weeks after DPC sensitization. Described treatment: therapeutic diphenylcyclopropenone sensitization with weekly scalp DPC. TCRdb reprocessed the RACE reads with MiXCR, giving one entry per CDR3 protein. This sample has around 52,000 distinct CDR3 sequences, with around 9.3% found just once. Source: whole blood, taken in connection with sensitization to the hapten diphenylcyclopropenone (DPC). These receptors originate from a woman aged 40 to 49 with alopecia areata. Some clones in this sample may be carry-over from other donors' samples.

V is TRBV29-1 and J is TRBJ1-1; 8 bases are shared with TRBD1. With 2 bases clipped from V and 2 bases from J, the junction kept 10 bases outside the gene matches. This CDR3 region has 16 residues. CDR1 and CDR2 (germline): SQVTM, ANQGSEA. The CDR3 DNA reads TGCAGCGTTGAACAGACAGGGGAGAGATTTAACACTGAAGCTTTCTTT. As protein: CSVEQTGERFNTEAFF.

V usage is TRBV10-3 and J usage is TRBJ2-5; D gene ambiguous. The CDR3 has 13 amino acids. Germline assignment: CDR1 ENHRY and CDR2 SYGVKD. Trimming shortened V by 4 bases and J by 5 bases, and 11 bases separated the two germline ends. In nucleotides, the CDR3 is TGTGCCATCAGTGCCGTAGATGTTGAGACCCAGTACTTC. Its protein product is CAISAVDVETQYF.

This clonotype came up many times. The chain is built from TRBV7-8 and TRBJ1-1, with D perhaps matching TRBD1 (5 bases). This CDR3 spans 15 amino acids. Germline V lookup: CDR1 SGHVS, CDR2 FQNEAQ. V was trimmed by 1 base and J by 1 base, leaving 10 bases between them. The CDR3 region is CASSLGTGGNTEAFF. The CDR3 region has the DNA TGTGCCAGCAGCTTAGGTACAGGCGGGAACACTGAAGCTTTCTTT. The whole variable domain, remainder taken from reference TRBV7-8 and TRBJ1-1, is GAGVSQSPRYKVAKRGQDVALRCDPISGHVSLFWYQQALGQGPEFLTYFQNEAQLDKSGLPSDRFFAERPEGSVSTLKIQRTQQEDSAVYLCASSLGTGGNTEAFFGQGTRLTVV.

The V call is TRBV28, the J call TRBJ2-2; the D is unclear. In germline, CDR1 is MDHEN, CDR2 SYDVKM. V was pared by 6 bases and J by 6 bases, with 5 bases between. The CDR3 has 11 amino acids. As DNA, the CDR3 is TGTGCCAGCAGACGGGCCGGGGAGCTGTTTTTT. Its protein product is CASRRAGELFF. Filled out from reference TRBV28 and TRBJ2-2, the complete variable domain reads DVKVTQSSRYLVKRTGEKVFLECVQDMDHENMFWYRQDPGLGLRLIYFSYDVKMKEKGDIPEGYSVSREKKERFSLILESASTNQTSMYLCASRRAGELFFGEGSRLTVL.

J is TRBJ2-3 and V is TRBV4-1; 7 bases map to TRBD2. CDR1 is MGHRA and CDR2 is YSYEKL in the germline V gene. The CDR3 totals 17 residues. V lost 4 bases to trimming and J lost 0 bases; unmatched junction nucleotides: 10. The CDR3 reads CASSPSSRGISTDTQYF. CDR3 nucleotide sequence: TGCGCCAGCAGCCCCTCGTCGCGGGGGATTAGCACAGATACGCAGTATTTT.